This T cell receptor beta chain was captured in a study of vaccination effects on CD4 cells after COVID-19. Notes on the study in general: Marked clonal contraction of infection- and vaccine-induced clones was seen late after vaccination. Healthy vaccinees' vaccine-induced clones included only 1 of 255 cross-reacting with common cold coronaviruses.

A remark on this clone: As yet, its antigen is unknown.

Antigen-specific CD4+ T cells were expanded (with viral peptide pools) by the ViraFEST assay ahead of sequencing. Following a roughly 9-day culture, CD4+ T cells were purified. Nobody among the vaccine recipients had prior SARS-CoV-2 infection (nucleocapsid antibodies were negative). Roughly 1.8 million PBMC per well received approximately 10 IU/ml IL-2 and approximately 9.2 ug/ml peptides in culture. Replacing half the medium with IL-2 medium was done on days 3 and 7. CDR3 length: 13 residues. Germline-derived CDR1 and CDR2 are LGHDT and YNNKEL (reference sequence). Trimming cost V 4 bases and J 3 bases, with 7 bases left between them. The assay was immunoSEQ multiplex PCR, and TCRdb's table has in-frame clones only and misses some. The data show tens of thousands of clones, with 60% to 80% seen just once and around 2.8% held by the top ten.

The receptor comes from a human donor who received a COVID-19 vaccine. The J gene is TRBJ1-5, the V gene TRBV3-1 (or the pseudogene TRBV3-2), with no clear D. This specimen was CD4+ T cells from PBMCs cultured with HCoV-NL63 spike peptides, taken before COVID-19 vaccination. The CDR3 DNA follows: TGTGCCAGCAGCCTAGAGATCAATCAGCCCCAGCATTTT. This encodes CASSLEINQPQHF.